This TCR beta chain is drawn from a study of T cell clonotyping in hematopoietic cell transplantation (dated by TCRdb to about 2021). Some background on the complete study: Pretransplant samples from recipients were collected after cytoreduction. In the study, around 140 blood samples were gathered from 35 to 45 consecutive transplant recipients and their related donors. Patients were recruited between September 2015 and 2017 and followed until late 2020 or death. The paper's findings and limits, for the study overall: Overlap with donor repertoires was found for only a small fraction of recipient repertoires, with over 95% found to appear de novo at the given depth. A decrease in recipient TCR diversity was observed after transplant, and a progressive increase in pathologically expanded clonotypes was seen from day 30 to day 180. Inverse Simpson Index values from donors and from recipients before transplant predicted broader TCR repertoire diversity after transplant. The sample size was limited and the cells went unsorted, which meant the CD4 and CD8 repertoire contributions could not be told apart.

To note about this clone: What antigen it recognizes has not been identified. Base qualities were left out, and no much larger clone turns up one base away.

The immunoSEQ assay, a bias-controlled multiplex PCR with V- and J-specific primers, was used to amplify TCR beta CDR3 regions from genomic DNA. A proprietary barcode and Illumina adapter sequences were added to the CDR3 amplicons in a second PCR step. An Illumina MiSeq instrument was used to sequence the CDR3 libraries. In the source study's methods: Export and quality control were performed with immunoSEQ Analyzer 3.0, and downstream analyses were performed with R Bioconductor and Immunarch. Repertoire metrics were calculated using only productive rearrangements within the normalized downsampled data set. In the normalized cohort, clonotypes with more than 5 templates were defined as pathologically expanded. Repertoire diversity was measured with the Inverse Simpson Index. CMV-specificity analyses were carried out on the non-normalized data set to capture all clonotypes. Imported from immuneACCESS, the table was reduced by TCRdb to in-frame sequences with V and J called. These copies leave out some clones; in studies compared against another copy, an unresolved V gene accounts for under half, and the cause of the remainder is not known. V and J calls and clone size follow that table, whereas D and trimming were derived from the DNA. Within this sample are about 43,000 clones, with 75% to 90% of them counted one time only. The top ten constitute about 3% of the sample.

CDR1 and CDR2 are drawn from the germline V gene: SGHVS, FNYEAQ. The cysteine opens and the phenylalanine closes a CDR3 of 15 amino acids. Of the read, only the CDR3 DNA is kept; its 45 bases are in frame from base 1. V is pruned by 10 bases and J by 5 bases, leaving 15 bases of the junction without a gene match. Sample time point, as interpreted from the label and publication: recipient sample about 28 days before transplant, after cytoreduction. Recipient blood was collected about 28 days before transplant and at days 30, 100 and 180 after transplant. Nuclei Lysis Solution was used to extract genomic DNA from fresh or cryopreserved unfractionated peripheral blood mononuclear cells.

This material consisted of peripheral blood mononuclear cells, taken before stem cell transplant. This receptor was identified in a man aged 60 to 75 with acute myeloid leukemia. Some clones in this sample may be carry-over from other donors' samples. This sequence uses TRBV7-6 and TRBJ2-7; 9 bases in the junction line up with TRBD1. The CDR3 region has the sequence CATLGFGTGFHEQYF. The DNA is TGTGCCACCCTGGGCTTTGGGACAGGGTTCCACGAGCAGTACTTC. Outside the CDR3, residues come from the reference TRBV7-6 and TRBJ2-7 proteins, so the full variable domain is: GAGVSQSPRYKVTKRGQDVALRCDPISGHVSLYWYRQALGQGPEFLTYFNYEAQQDKSGLPNDRFSAERPEGSISTLTIQRTEQRDSAMYRCATLGFGTGFHEQYFGPGTRLTVT.